The 27 T cell receptor beta chains below come from one sample, sequenced in a study of cytomegalovirus exposure and HLA in healthy donors. The PCR was carried out with 60 Vbeta primers and 13 Jbeta primers. TCRdb's table, derived via immunoSEQ multiplex PCR, lists solely in-frame clones and lacks some. The sample yields about 200,000 clones, under 70% seen once. The specimen sequenced was PBMCs. The receptors derive from a man in his forties in good health and CMV-seropositive.

The chain carries TRBV7-8 and TRBJ1-5, with a weak D call TRBD1 (5 bases). Germline-derived CDR1 and CDR2 are SGHVS and FQNEAQ. Between the trimmed V and J ends, which lost 0 bases and 1 base, there was a span of 19 bases. The CDR3 loop spans 19 amino acids. DNA of the CDR3: TGTGCCAGCAGCTTAGCGGGTTATTCAGGGCATAGAAGCAATCAGCCCCAGCATTTT. Amino acid sequence: CASSLAGYSGHRSNQPQHF.

The chain links TRBV18 to TRBJ2-7, with TRBD2 matching over 7 bases. Germline-derived CDR1 and CDR2 are KGHSH and LQKENI. The junction had 15 bases not matched to a gene; V was cut back by 10 bases and J by 3 bases. The CDR3 consists of 15 residues. CDR3 in amino acids: CANHSSGGTFYEQYF. The CDR3 DNA reads as TGTGCCAACCACTCTAGCGGCGGAACCTTCTACGAGCAGTACTTC.

The CDR3 nucleotides read TGTGCCAGCGCCTTCGGCGGGGCGGAAGATACGCAGTATTTT. Its translation is CASAFGGAEDTQYF. The rearrangement links TRBV18 to TRBJ2-3; perhaps TRBD2 as D (6 bases). The V end was cut by 8 bases, the J end by 5 bases, with 17 bases between. Germline V gene data show CDR1 as KGHSH and CDR2 as LQKENI. The CDR3 runs 14 residues.

The chain combines TRBV7-9 with TRBJ1-2; 10 bases are a match to TRBD1. CDR1 is SEHNR, CDR2 FQNEAQ, per germline (reference sequence). The CDR3 is made up of 17 amino acids. V dropped 4 bases and J dropped 4; count of bases not matched to a gene: 12. The CDR3 protein is CASSYIGTGQGSYGYTF. For the CDR3, the DNA is TGTGCCAGCAGCTATATCGGGACGGGACAGGGGTCCTATGGCTACACCTTC.

This clone was seen a single time. This chain connects TRBV6-5 to TRBJ2-5; D is perhaps TRBD1 (5 bases). The DNA end is more similar to TRBJ2-7, so the J call may be wrong. Germline-derived CDR1 and CDR2 are MNHEY and SVGAGI. This CDR3 has 14 residues. CDR3 residues: CASSPDSYSYEQYF. CDR3 DNA sequence: TGTGCCAGCAGCCCAGACAGCTATTCTTACGAGCAGTACTTC.

The genes are TRBV5-4 and TRBJ2-5; D perhaps matches TRBD2 (6 bases). Deletions cut 1 base from V and 3 bases from J, with 10 bases between. Germline values: CDR1 SGHNT, CDR2 YYREEE (reference sequence). There are 14 residues in the CDR3. The CDR3 here is CASSLFGGEETQYF. For the CDR3, the DNA is TGTGCCAGCAGCTTGTTCGGGGGAGAAGAGACCCAGTACTTC.

V and J are TRBV6-1 and TRBJ2-7, with 8 bases identical to TRBD1. CDR1 and CDR2 (germline): MNHNS, SASEGT. This CDR3 is built from 15 residues. The CDR3 spells CATKLRGQGTVEQYF. CDR3 bases: TGTGCTACAAAACTCCGAGGACAGGGTACAGTCGAGCAGTACTTC.

This chain uses TRBV19 with TRBJ1-1; 9 bases match TRBD1. With V trimmed by 2 bases and J by 3 bases, 10 bases remained unmatched. In germline, CDR1 is LNHDA, CDR2 SQIVND (reference sequence). The CDR3 consists of 17 residues. For the CDR3, the DNA is TGTGCCAGTAGTATATGGAGGACAGGGGCGCAGGACACTGAAGCTTTCTTT. Protein product: CASSIWRTGAQDTEAFF.

This clone has more than one count but fewer than ten. CDR3 in amino acids: CASSPDRGNTIYF. CDR3 coding DNA: TGTGCCAGCAGTCCAGACAGGGGAAACACCATATATTTT. The rearrangement uses TRBV6-5 and TRBJ1-3; possible D gene TRBD1, 6 bases. Germline CDR1 reads MNHEY; CDR2 reads SVGAGI. V gave up 5 bases and J gave up 4 bases, with 9 bases separating them. The CDR3 contains 13 residues.

The chain combines TRBV28 with TRBJ2-3; 11 nucleotides align to TRBD2. Germline V gene lookup returns CDR1 MDHEN and CDR2 SYDVKM. The CDR3 contains 16 residues. The trim removed 4 bases at V and 3 bases at J, leaving 6 bases unmatched. The CDR3 DNA reads as TGTGCCAGCAGTTCTCGACTAGCGGGGATGACAGATACGCAGTATTTT. It is translated as CASSSRLAGMTDTQYF. Based on the CDR3 plus reference TRBV28 and TRBJ2-3, the full variable domain is DVKVTQSSRYLVKRTGEKVFLECVQDMDHENMFWYRQDPGLGLRLIYFSYDVKMKEKGDIPEGYSVSREKKERFSLILESASTNQTSMYLCASSSRLAGMTDTQYFGPGTRLTVL.

The rearrangement links TRBV27 to TRBJ2-7; D gene uncertain. This CDR3 spans 14 amino acids. The V and J ends lost 4 bases and 0 bases respectively, with 10 bases between them. CDR1 and CDR2 (germline): MNHEY, SMNVEV (reference sequence). The CDR3 DNA reads TGTGCCAGCAGTTCCAAAGGAGCCTCCTACGAGCAGTACTTC. It encodes CASSSKGASYEQYF.

CDR3 in amino acids: CASSSVSGAYWSSYNEQFF. The CDR3 DNA reads as TGTGCCAGCAGTTCGGTTAGCGGGGCCTACTGGAGCTCCTACAATGAGCAGTTCTTC. The J gene is TRBJ2-1, the V gene TRBV27; 8 nucleotides align to TRBD2. The CDR3 spans 19 residues. The V and J ends lost 4 bases and 0 bases, in that order; junction bases with no gene match: 14. Germline V gene data show CDR1 as MNHEY and CDR2 as SMNVEV (reference sequence).

The CDR3 region is CASSAIPTGTEKLFF. As DNA, the CDR3 is TGTGCCAGCAGTGCGATTCCGACAGGGACTGAAAAACTGTTTTTT. The J gene is TRBJ1-4, the V gene TRBV2; 7 bases line up with TRBD1. CDR3 size: 15 residues. Trimming removed 4 bases from V and 7 bases from J; junction bases left unmatched: 9. CDR1 is SNHLY, CDR2 FYNNEI, per germline. Using reference TRBV2 and TRBJ1-4 for the parts outside the CDR3, the full variable domain is EPEVTQTPSHQVTQMGQEVILRCVPISNHLYFYWYRQILGQKVEFLVSFYNNEISEKSEIFDDQFSVERPDGSNFTLKIRSTKLEDSAMYFCASSAIPTGTEKLFFGSGTQLSVL.

This clone was detected only a few times. The rearrangement links TRBV7-9 to TRBJ2-5; D call uncertain. The CDR3 runs 14 residues. Germline-derived CDR1 and CDR2 are SEHNR and FQNEAQ (reference sequence). V lost 2 bases and J lost 7, with 14 bases in between. Here the CDR3 reads CASSLQGPSGTQYF. CDR3 DNA sequence: TGTGCCAGCAGCTTACAAGGCCCCTCGGGGACCCAGTACTTC.

DNA of the CDR3: TGTGCCAGCGGCCTCTCGTGGAGGAACACTGAAGCTTTCTTT. Amino acids: CASGLSWRNTEAFF. The chain joins TRBV27 to TRBJ1-1; D call uncertain. Trimming cost V 8 bases and J 1 base, with 14 bases left between them. The CDR3 extends over 14 amino acids. Looked up from germline, CDR1 is MNHEY and CDR2 is SMNVEV (reference sequence).

The chain links TRBV7-2 to TRBJ2-7; TRBD2 is a possible D gene (6 bases). The CDR3 is made up of 12 amino acids. Germline CDR1 reads SGHTA; CDR2 reads FQGNSA. V lost 8 bases to trimming and J lost 3 bases, with 11 bases between them. CDR3 residues: CASHGEVYEQYF. CDR3 coding DNA: TGTGCCAGCCATGGGGAGGTCTACGAGCAGTACTTC.

The chain joins TRBV19 to TRBJ1-2; D possibly corresponds to TRBD1 (5 bases). Looked up from germline, CDR1 is LNHDA and CDR2 is SQIVND (reference sequence). The CDR3 is made up of 14 amino acids. V was pared by 9 bases and J by 0 bases, with 14 bases between. The CDR3 reads CASQRTPPNYGYTF. The CDR3 nucleotides read TGTGCCAGCCAAAGGACACCTCCTAACTATGGCTACACCTTC.

The gene calls are TRBV7-8 and TRBJ2-1; D perhaps matches TRBD2 (5 bases). Germline V CDR1 and CDR2: SGHVS, FQNEAQ. Trimming took off 1 base at V and 6 bases at J, with 10 bases between the two ends. The CDR3 sequence is 14 residues long. CDR3 sequence: CASSLGRLPNEQFF. The CDR3, as DNA: TGTGCCAGCAGCTTAGGGAGGTTGCCCAATGAGCAGTTCTTC.

The gene calls are TRBV19 and TRBJ1-5; no reliable D call. This CDR3 contains 13 residues. Looked up from germline, CDR1 is LNHDA and CDR2 is SQIVND (reference sequence). Trimming took 4 bases from V and 9 from J, leaving 13 bases between them. The CDR3 coding sequence is TGTGCCAGTAGTAGCCCCCCGGTTTGGCCCCAGCATTTT. Encoded protein: CASSSPPVWPQHF. The whole variable domain, filled in from reference TRBV19 and TRBJ1-5, reads DGGITQSPKYLFRKEGQNVTLSCEQNLNHDAMYWYRQDPGQGLRLIYYSQIVNDFQKGDIAEGYSVSREKKESFPLTVTSAQKNPTAFYLCASSSPPVWPQHFGDGTRLSIL.

The chain uses TRBV5-4 and TRBJ2-3, with a weak D call TRBD1 (6 bases). Trimming took 9 bases from V and 5 from J, leaving 16 bases between them. This CDR3 has 13 amino acids. Germline V lookup: CDR1 SGHNT, CDR2 YYREEE (reference sequence). The chain's CDR3 is CATGQQGRDTQYF. The CDR3 coding sequence is TGTGCCACAGGGCAACAGGGTAGAGATACGCAGTATTTT.

V usage is TRBV11-2 and J usage is TRBJ2-7, with a possible D match to TRBD2 (6 bases). The germline V and J ends were trimmed by 7 bases and 4 bases, with 20 bases remaining between them. The CDR3 length is 15 residues. Germline lookup yields CDR1 SGHAT and CDR2 FQNNGV. CDR3 in DNA: TGTGCCAGCATCTCGTGGGGACTGGTTAATTACGAGCAGTACTTC. It encodes CASISWGLVNYEQYF.

This clone was recorded a few times. The chain joins TRBV7-8 to TRBJ1-2, with 10 bases fitting TRBD1. Germline V lookup: CDR1 SGHVS, CDR2 FQNEAQ. V dropped 5 bases and J dropped 5; count of bases not matched to a gene: 8. The length of the CDR3 is 15 residues. The CDR3 nucleotides read TGTGCCAGCAGCCGCACCGGGACAGGGGTTTATGGCTACACCTTC. It codes for CASSRTGTGVYGYTF.

The chain links TRBV7-2 to TRBJ2-3, with 11 bases matching TRBD2. The length of the CDR3 is 15 residues. Germline CDR1 is SGHTA and CDR2 is FQGNSA. V dropped 2 bases and J dropped 4; count of bases not matched to a gene: 2. The CDR3 loop reads CASSLSSGGSDTQYF. Written as DNA, the CDR3 is TGTGCCAGCAGCTTATCTAGCGGGGGGTCAGATACGCAGTATTTT.

The rearrangement joins TRBV10-1 to TRBJ2-3, with D possibly TRBD2 on 7 matching bases. The CDR3 loop spans 15 amino acids. V was shortened by 3 bases and J by 2 bases, with 12 bases between the two germline ends. The germline CDR1 and CDR2 sequences are WNHNN and SYGVQD (reference sequence). CDR3 amino acids: CASSDGGAATDTQYF. CDR3 bases: TGCGCCAGCAGTGATGGGGGGGCAGCCACAGATACGCAGTATTTT.

This chain uses TRBV7-2 with TRBJ2-1, with D maybe TRBD1 (6 bases). The germline V and J ends were trimmed by 2 bases and 2 bases, with 10 bases remaining between them. Germline V lookup: CDR1 SGHTA, CDR2 FQGNSA. This CDR3 has 15 amino acids. The CDR3 loop is CASSLQGNTYNEQFF. For the CDR3, the DNA is TGTGCCAGCAGCTTACAGGGGAACACCTACAATGAGCAGTTCTTC.

The genes are TRBV12-5 and TRBJ1-5, with no clear D. The germline V gene has CDR1 LGHNT and CDR2 FRNRAP. Deletions cut 7 bases from V and 3 bases from J, with 7 bases between. This CDR3 spans 12 amino acids. The CDR3 protein is CASERDNQPQHF. Here the CDR3 DNA reads TGTGCTAGTGAGCGGGACAATCAGCCCCAGCATTTT. The whole variable domain, remainder taken from reference TRBV12-5 and TRBJ1-5, is DARVTQTPRHKVTEMGQEVTMRCQPILGHNTVFWYRQTMMQGLELLAYFRNRAPLDDSGMPKDRFSAEMPDATLATLKIQPSEPRDSAVYFCASERDNQPQHFGDGTRLSIL.

The chain is built from TRBV7-8 and TRBJ1-5; weak D call: TRBD1 (6 bases). Trimming pared 4 bases from V and 2 bases from J, leaving 21 bases between. There are 18 residues in the CDR3. Germline values: CDR1 SGHVS, CDR2 FQNEAQ. CDR3 bases: TGTGCCAGCAGCTCTCATGTGACAGGAGGCCCTCGCAATCAGCCCCAGCATTTT. Its translation: CASSSHVTGGPRNQPQHF.